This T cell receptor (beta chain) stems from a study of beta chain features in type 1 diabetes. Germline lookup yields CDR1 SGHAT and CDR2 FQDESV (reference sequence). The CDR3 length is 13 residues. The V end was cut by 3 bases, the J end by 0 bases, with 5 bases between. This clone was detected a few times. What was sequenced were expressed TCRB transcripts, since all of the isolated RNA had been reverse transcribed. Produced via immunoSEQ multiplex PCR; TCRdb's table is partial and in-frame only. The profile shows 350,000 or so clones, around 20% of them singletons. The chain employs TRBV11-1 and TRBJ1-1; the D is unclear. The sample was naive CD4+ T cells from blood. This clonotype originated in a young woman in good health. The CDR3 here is CASSLRMNTEAFF. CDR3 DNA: TGTGCCAGCAGCTTGCGAATGAACACTGAAGCTTTCTTT.